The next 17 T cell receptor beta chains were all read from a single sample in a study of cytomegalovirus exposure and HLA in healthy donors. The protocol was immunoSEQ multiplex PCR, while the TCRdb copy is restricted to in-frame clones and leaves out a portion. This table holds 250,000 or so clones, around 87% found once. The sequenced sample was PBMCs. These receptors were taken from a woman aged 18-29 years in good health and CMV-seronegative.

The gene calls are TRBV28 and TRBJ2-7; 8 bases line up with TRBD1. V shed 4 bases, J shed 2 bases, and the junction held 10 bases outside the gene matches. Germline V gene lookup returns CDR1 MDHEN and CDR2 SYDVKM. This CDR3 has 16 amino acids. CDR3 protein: CASSSPTGDITYEQYV. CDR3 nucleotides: TGTGCCAGCAGTTCCCCGACAGGGGATATAACCTACGAGCAGTACGTC.

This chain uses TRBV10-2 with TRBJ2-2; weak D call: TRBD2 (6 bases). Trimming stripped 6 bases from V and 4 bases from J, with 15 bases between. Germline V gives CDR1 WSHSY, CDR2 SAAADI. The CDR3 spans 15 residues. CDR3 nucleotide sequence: TGCGCCAGCAGGCCCTGGGGGGTTAGCACCGGGGAGCTGTTTTTT. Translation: CASRPWGVSTGELFF.

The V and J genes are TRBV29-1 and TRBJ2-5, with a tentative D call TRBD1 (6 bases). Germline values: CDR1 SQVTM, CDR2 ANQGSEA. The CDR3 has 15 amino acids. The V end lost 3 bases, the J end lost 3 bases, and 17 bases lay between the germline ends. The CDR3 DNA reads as TGCAGCGTTGAGAAGACAGGCTATGGGGAAGAGACCCAGTACTTC. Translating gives CSVEKTGYGEETQYF. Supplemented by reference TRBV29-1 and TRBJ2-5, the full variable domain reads SAVISQKPSRDICQRGTSLTIQCQVDSQVTMMFWYRQQPGQSLTLIATANQGSEATYESGFVIDKFPISRPNLTFSTLTVSNMSPEDSSIYLCSVEKTGYGEETQYFGPGTRLLVL.

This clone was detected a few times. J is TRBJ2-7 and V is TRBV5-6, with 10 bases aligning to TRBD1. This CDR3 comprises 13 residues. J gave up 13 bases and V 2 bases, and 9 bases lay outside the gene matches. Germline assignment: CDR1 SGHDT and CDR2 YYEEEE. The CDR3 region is CASSLGTGAFSYV. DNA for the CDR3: TGTGCCAGCAGCTTAGGGACAGGGGCGTTCTCTTACGTC.

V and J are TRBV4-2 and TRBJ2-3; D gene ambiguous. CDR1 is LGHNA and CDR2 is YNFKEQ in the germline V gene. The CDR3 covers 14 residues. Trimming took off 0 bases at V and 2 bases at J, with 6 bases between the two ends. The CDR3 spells CASSQEQPTDTQYF. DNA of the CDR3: TGTGCCAGCAGCCAAGAACAGCCCACAGATACGCAGTATTTT.

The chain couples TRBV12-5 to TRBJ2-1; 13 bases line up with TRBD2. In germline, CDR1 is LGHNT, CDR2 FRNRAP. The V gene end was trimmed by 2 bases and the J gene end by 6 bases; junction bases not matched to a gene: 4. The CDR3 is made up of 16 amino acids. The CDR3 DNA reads TGTGCTAGTGGTTTGACCGGGACTAGCGGGGTCAATGAGCAGTTCTTC. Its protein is CASGLTGTSGVNEQFF.

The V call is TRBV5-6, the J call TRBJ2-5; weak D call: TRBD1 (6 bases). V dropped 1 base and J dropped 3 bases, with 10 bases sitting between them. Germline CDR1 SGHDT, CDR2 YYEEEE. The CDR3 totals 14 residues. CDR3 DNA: TGTGCCAGCAGCTTGACAGGGTCGAAAGAGACCCAGTACTTC. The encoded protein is CASSLTGSKETQYF.

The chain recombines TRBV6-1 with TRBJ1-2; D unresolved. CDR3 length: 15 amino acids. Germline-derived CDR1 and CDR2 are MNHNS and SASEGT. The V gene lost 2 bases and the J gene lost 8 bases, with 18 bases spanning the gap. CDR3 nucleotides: TGTGCCAGCAGTGAATCCCAGACTATCCCCTTGGGCTACACCTTC. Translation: CASSESQTIPLGYTF.

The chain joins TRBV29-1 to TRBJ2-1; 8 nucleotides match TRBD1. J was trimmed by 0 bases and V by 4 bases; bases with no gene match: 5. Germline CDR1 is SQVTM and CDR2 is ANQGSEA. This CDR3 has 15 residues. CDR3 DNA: TGCAGCGTTGCGGAGGGGACAGGCTCCTACAATGAGCAGTTCTTC. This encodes CSVAEGTGSYNEQFF.

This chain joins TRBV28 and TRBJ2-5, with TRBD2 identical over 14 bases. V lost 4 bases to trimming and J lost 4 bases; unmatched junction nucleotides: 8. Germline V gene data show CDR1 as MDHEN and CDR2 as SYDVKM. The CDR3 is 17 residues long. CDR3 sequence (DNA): TGTGCCAGCAGTTCCCCGACTAGCGGGGGGGCCTTAGAGACCCAGTACTTC. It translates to CASSSPTSGGALETQYF.

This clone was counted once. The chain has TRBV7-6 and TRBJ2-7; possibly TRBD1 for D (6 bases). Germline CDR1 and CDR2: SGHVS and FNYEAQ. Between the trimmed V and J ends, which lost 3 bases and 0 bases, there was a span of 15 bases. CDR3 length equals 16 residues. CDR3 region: CASSFDTGTSSYEQYF. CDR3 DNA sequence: TGTGCCAGCAGCTTCGATACAGGGACGAGCTCCTACGAGCAGTACTTC.

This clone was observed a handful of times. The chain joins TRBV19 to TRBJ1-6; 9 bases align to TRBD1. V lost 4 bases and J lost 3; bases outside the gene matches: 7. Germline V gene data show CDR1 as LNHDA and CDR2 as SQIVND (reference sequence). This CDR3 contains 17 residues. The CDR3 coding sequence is TGTGCCAGTAGTAGTCCGGGACAGGGCCTCTATAATTCACCCCTCCACTTT. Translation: CASSSPGQGLYNSPLHF. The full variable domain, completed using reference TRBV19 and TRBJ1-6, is DGGITQSPKYLFRKEGQNVTLSCEQNLNHDAMYWYRQDPGQGLRLIYYSQIVNDFQKGDIAEGYSVSREKKESFPLTVTSAQKNPTAFYLCASSSPGQGLYNSPLHFGNGTRLTVT.

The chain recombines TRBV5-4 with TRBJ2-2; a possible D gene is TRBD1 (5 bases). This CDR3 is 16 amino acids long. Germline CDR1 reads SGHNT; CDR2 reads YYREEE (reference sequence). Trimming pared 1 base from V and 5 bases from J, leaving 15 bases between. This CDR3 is CASSLKTARRTGELFF. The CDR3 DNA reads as TGTGCCAGCAGCTTGAAGACAGCCCGAAGGACCGGGGAGCTGTTTTTT.

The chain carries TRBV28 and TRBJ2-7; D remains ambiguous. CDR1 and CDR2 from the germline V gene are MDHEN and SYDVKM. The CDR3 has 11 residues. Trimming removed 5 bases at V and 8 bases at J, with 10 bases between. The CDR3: CASSPQLKQYF. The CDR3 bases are TGTGCCAGCAGTCCACAGTTAAAGCAGTACTTC.

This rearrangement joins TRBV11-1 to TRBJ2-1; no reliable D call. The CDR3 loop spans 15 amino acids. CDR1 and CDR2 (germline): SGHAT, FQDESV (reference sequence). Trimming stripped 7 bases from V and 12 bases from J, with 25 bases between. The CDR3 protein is CASTILVAAARGQFF. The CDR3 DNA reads TGTGCCAGCACTATCTTGGTTGCCGCTGCAAGAGGGCAGTTCTTC.

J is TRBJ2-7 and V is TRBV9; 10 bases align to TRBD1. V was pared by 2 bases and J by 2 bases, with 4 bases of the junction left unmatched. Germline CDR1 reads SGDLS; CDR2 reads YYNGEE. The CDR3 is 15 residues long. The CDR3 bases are TGTGCCAGCAGCGTGGGACAGGGGTTTACCTACGAGCAGTACTTC. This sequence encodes CASSVGQGFTYEQYF.

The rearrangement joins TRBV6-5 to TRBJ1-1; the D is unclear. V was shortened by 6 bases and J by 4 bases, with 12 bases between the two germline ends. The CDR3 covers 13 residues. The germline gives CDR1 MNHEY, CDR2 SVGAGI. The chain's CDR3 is CASSPQFLTEAFF. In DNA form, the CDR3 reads TGTGCCAGCAGCCCCCAGTTTCTCACTGAAGCTTTCTTT.